This T cell receptor (beta chain) was captured by sequencing in a study of blood T cell repertoires in COVID-19. Study information: Nucleic acid was either cDNA or gDNA, and it came from T cells, B-cell-depleted T cells, or PBMCs.

Those enrolled, adults aged 18 to 89 years, came from 24 US areas. All exposed participants met a person with COVID-19 within 2 weeks before entering the study. Germline V gives CDR1 SGHTA, CDR2 FQGNSA. Trimming removed 2 bases from V and 7 bases from J, with 8 bases in between. The CDR3 length is 12 residues. Clones were read by immunoSEQ multiplex PCR, and TCRdb kept only the in-frame ones, dropping some. The data show approximately 300,000 clones, about 85% seen once. The sequencing input was PBMCs or T cells enriched from blood (not recorded which). This clonotype was sampled from a woman under 40 who had been exposed to COVID-19. V gene TRBV7-2 combines with J gene TRBJ1-2; possible D gene TRBD1, 5 bases. The CDR3 region is CASSLQGIGYTF. CDR3 nucleotide sequence: TGTGCCAGCAGCTTACAGGGAATTGGCTACACCTTC.